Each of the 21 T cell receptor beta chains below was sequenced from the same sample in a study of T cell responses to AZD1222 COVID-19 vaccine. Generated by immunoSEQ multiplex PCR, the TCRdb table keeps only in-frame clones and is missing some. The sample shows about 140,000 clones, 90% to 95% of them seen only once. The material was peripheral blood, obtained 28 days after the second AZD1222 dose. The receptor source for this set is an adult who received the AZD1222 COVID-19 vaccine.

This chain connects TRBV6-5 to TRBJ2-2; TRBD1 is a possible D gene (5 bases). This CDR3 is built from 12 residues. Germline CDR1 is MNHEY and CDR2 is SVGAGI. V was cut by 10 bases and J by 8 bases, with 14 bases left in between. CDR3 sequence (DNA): TGTGCCATTGGCCAGGGAACAGGGGAGCTGTTTTTT. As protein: CAIGQGTGELFF.

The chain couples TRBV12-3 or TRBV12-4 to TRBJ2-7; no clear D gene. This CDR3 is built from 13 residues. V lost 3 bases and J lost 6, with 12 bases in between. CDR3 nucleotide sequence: TGTGCCAGCAGTTTGAGCCCAGCCAGCGAGCAGTACTTC. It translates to CASSLSPASEQYF.

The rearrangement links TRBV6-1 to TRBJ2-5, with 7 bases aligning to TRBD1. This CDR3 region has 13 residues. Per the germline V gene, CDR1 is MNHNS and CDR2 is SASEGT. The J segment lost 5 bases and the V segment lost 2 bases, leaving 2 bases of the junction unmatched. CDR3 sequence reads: CASSEMTGETQYF. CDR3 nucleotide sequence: TGTGCCAGCAGTGAAATGACAGGGGAGACCCAGTACTTC.

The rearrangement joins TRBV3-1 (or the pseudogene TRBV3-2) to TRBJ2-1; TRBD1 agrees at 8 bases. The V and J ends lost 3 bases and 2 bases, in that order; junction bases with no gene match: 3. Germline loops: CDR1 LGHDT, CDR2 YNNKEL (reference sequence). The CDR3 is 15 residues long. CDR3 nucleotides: TGTGCCAGCAGCCACCTGGACAGGGCCTACAATGAGCAGTTCTTC. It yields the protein CASSHLDRAYNEQFF.

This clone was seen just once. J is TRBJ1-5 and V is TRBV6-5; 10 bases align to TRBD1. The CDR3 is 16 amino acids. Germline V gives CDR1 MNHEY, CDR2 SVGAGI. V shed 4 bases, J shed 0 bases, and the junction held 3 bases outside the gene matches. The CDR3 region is CASSLRQGASNQPQHF. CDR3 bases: TGTGCCAGCAGTTTAAGACAGGGGGCTAGCAATCAGCCCCAGCATTTT.

This CDR3 is CSVATPSSGNTIYF. For the CDR3, the DNA is TGCAGCGTTGCTACACCTTCCTCTGGAAACACCATATATTTT. The rearrangement uses TRBV29-1 and TRBJ1-3; D uncertain. This CDR3 contains 14 residues. Germline values: CDR1 SQVTM, CDR2 ANQGSEA. The V and J ends lost 4 bases and 0 bases respectively, with 10 bases between them.

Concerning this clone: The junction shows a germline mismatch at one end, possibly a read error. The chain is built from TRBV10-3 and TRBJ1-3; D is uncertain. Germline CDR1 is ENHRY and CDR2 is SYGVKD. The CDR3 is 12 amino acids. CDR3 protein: CATLRAGNTIYF. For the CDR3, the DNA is TGTGCCACCTTGCGGGCTGGGAACACCATATATTTT.

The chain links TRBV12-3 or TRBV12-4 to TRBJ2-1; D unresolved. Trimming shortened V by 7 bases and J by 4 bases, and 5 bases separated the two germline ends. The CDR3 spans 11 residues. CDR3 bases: TGTGCCAGCATCAGATACAATGAGCAGTTCTTC. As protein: CASIRYNEQFF.

CDR3 region: CAWRGKTGGPSNYGYTF. CDR3 DNA sequence: TGTGCCTGGAGGGGAAAGACAGGGGGGCCCTCTAACTATGGCTACACCTTC. The chain recombines TRBV30 with TRBJ1-2; 9 bases map to TRBD1. The CDR3 has 17 residues. The V and J ends lost 3 bases and 0 bases, in that order; junction bases with no gene match: 11. Germline V gene lookup returns CDR1 GTSNPN and CDR2 SVGIG (reference sequence).

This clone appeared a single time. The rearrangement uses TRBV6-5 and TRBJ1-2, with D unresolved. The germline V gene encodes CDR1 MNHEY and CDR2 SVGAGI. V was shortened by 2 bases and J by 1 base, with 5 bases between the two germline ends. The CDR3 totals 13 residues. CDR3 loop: CASSYHSNYGYTF. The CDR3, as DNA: TGTGCCAGCAGTTACCACAGTAACTATGGCTACACCTTC.

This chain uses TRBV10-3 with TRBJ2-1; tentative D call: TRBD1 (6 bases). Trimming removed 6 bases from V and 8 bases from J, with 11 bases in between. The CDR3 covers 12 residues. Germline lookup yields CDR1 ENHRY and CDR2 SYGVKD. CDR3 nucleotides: TGTGCCATCAGACAGGGTTCCGATGAGCAGTTCTTC. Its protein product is CAIRQGSDEQFF.

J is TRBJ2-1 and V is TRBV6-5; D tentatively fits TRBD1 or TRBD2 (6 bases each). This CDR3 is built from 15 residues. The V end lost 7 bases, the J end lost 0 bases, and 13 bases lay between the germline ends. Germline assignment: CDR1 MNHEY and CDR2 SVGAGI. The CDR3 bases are TGTGCCAGCACCCCCGAGGGGGGCTCCTACAATGAGCAGTTCTTC. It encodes CASTPEGGSYNEQFF.

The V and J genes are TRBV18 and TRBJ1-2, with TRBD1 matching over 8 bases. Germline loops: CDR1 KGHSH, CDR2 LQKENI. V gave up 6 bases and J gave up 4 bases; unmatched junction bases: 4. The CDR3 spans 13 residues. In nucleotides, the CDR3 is TGTGCCAGCTCGACAGGGGATTCCTATGGCTACACCTTC. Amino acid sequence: CASSTGDSYGYTF.

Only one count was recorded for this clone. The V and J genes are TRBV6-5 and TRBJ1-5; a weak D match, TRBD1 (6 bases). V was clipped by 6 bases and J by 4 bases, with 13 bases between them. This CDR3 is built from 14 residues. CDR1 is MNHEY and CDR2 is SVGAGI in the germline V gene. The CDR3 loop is CASRWGGTNQPQHF. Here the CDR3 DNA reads TGTGCCAGCAGGTGGGGGGGCACTAATCAGCCCCAGCATTTT.

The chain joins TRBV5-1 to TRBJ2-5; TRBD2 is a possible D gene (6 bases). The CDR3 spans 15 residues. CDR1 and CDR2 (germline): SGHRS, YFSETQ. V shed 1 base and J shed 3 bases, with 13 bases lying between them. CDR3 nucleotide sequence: TGCGCCAGCAGCTTGTGGGGTCAGCGGGAAGAGACCCAGTACTTC. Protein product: CASSLWGQREETQYF.

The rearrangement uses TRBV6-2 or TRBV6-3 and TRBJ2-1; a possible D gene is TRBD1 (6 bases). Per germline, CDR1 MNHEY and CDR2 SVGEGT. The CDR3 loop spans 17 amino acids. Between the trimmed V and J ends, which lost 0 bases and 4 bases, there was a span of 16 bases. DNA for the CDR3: TGTGCCAGCAGTTACTCTTACCCAACAGGGCCTTACAATGAGCAGTTCTTC. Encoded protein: CASSYSYPTGPYNEQFF.

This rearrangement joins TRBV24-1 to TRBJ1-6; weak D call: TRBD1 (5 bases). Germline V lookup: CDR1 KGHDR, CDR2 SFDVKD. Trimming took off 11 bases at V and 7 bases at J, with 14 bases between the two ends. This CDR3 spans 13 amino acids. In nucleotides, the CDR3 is TGTGCCATCCAGGGAGCGGGCAATTCACCCCTCCACTTT. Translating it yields CAIQGAGNSPLHF.

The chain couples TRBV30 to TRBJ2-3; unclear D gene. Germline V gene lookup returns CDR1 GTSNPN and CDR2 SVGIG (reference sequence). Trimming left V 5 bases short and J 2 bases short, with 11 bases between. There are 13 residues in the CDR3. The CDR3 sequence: CAWGTRLTDTQYF. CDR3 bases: TGTGCCTGGGGAACTCGCCTCACAGATACGCAGTATTTT.

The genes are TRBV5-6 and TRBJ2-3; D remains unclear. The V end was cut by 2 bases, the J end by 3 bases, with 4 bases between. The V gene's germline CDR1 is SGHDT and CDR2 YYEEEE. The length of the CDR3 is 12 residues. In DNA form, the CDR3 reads TGTGCCAGCAGCTTACAAACAGATACGCAGTATTTT. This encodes CASSLQTDTQYF.

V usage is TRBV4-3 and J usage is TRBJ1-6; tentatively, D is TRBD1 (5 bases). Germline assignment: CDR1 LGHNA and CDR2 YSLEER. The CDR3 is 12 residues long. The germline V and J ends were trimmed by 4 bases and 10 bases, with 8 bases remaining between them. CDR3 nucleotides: TGCGCCAGCAGCCTCCACAGGTCACCCCTCCACTTT. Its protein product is CASSLHRSPLHF.

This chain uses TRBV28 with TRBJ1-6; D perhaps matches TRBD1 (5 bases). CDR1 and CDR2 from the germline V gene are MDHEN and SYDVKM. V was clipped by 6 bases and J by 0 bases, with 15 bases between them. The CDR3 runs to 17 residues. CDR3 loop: CASRQDTSSSYNSPLHF. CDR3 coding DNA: TGTGCCAGCAGACAGGACACCTCTAGCTCCTATAATTCACCCCTCCACTTT.